The rows below give T cell receptor beta chains drawn from one sample of a study of cytomegalovirus exposure and HLA in healthy donors. Clones were sequenced by immunoSEQ multiplex PCR, and TCRdb holds only the in-frame ones, with some missing. The profile shows tens of thousands of clones, less than 85% of them singletons. The sequenced sample consisted of PBMCs. The receptors stem from a male donor in good health and CMV-seronegative. Each CDR3 is given with its conserved first and last residue. D genes are given only for firm matches. Clone size is stated in some rows and not others, as once, few, many or a class when expanded.

J gene | clone size | V gene | D gene | CDR3 protein | CDR3 DNA
TRBJ1-2 | NA | TRBV5-1 | TRBD1 | CASRRTGNYGYTF | TGCGCCAGCAGACGGACAGGGAACTATGGCTACACCTTC
TRBJ1-6 | NA | TRBV25-1 | TRBD1 | CASSSSITGGASPLNF | TGTGCCAGCAGTAGCTCTATCACAGGGGGAGCTTCACCCCTCAACTTT
TRBJ2-5 | NA | TRBV5-4 | NA | CASKLEPQETQYF | TGTGCCAGCAAACTGGAGCCACAAGAGACCCAGTACTTC
TRBJ2-7 | NA | TRBV4-1 | TRBD1 | CASSHTPTGTYEQYF | TGCGCCAGCAGCCATACCCCGACAGGGACCTACGAGCAGTACTTC
TRBJ2-2 | NA | TRBV18 | TRBD2 | CASSPAGTSTGELFF | TGTGCCAGCTCACCCGCCGGGACTAGCACCGGGGAGCTGTTTTTT
TRBJ2-7 | few | TRBV5-1 | NA | CASSFLGGYEQYF | TGCGCCAGCAGCTTCCTCGGGGGTTACGAGCAGTACTTC
TRBJ2-1 | NA | TRBV27 | NA | CASSSPASGYYNEQFF | TGTGCCAGCAGCTCCCCCGCGTCGGGTTACTACAATGAGCAGTTCTTC
TRBJ1-5 | NA | TRBV6-1 | NA | CASSELTGYSNQPQHF | TGTGCCAGCAGTGAACTGACTGGGTATAGCAATCAGCCCCAGCATTTT
TRBJ1-1 | NA | TRBV2 | TRBD1 | CASKSELQGGTEAFF | TGTGCCAGCAAGTCAGAATTGCAGGGGGGCACTGAAGCTTTCTTT
TRBJ1-5 | NA | TRBV19 | TRBD1 | CASSHDRARNQPQHF | TGTGCCAGTTCGCACGACAGGGCACGCAATCAGCCCCAGCATTTT